This TCR beta chain was sequenced for a study of CD8 T cells in Susac syndrome. Per germline, CDR1 SNHLY and CDR2 FYNNEI. V lost 7 bases and J lost 3, with 23 bases in between. The CDR3 spans 17 residues. Blood CD8+ and CD4+ T cells underwent high-throughput TCR beta sequencing. Random hexamers were used to reverse transcribe an amount of roughly 0.45 to 1 ug RNA. TCRdb independently ran MiXCR on the immunoSEQ multiplex PCR reads; one entry per CDR3 protein. The table lists about 200,000 distinct CDR3 sequences, roughly 94% of them singletons. V is TRBV2 and J is TRBJ2-3; either TRBD1 or TRBD2 may supply D (6 bases each). Sequenced material: CD4+ T cells from PBMCs. This TCR was recovered from a human donor with multiple sclerosis. CDR3 nucleotide sequence: TGTGCCAGCACGCCCCCGACGGGGGCCCAAACGACAGATACGCAGTATTTT. Amino acids: CASTPPTGAQTTDTQYF.